The rows below give T cell receptor beta chains drawn from one sample of a study of T-cell reconstitution after alpha-beta-depleted transplantation in children. TCRdb re-analysed the PCR reads in MiXCR, keeping a single row per CDR3 protein. The table lists about 400,000 distinct CDR3 sequences, roughly 22% of them singletons, with 3% to 4.5% in the top ten. The sample here was PBMCs from the stem cell graft donor, taken from the stem cell graft. The receptors were sampled from a human donor who donated a stem cell graft to a child with acute myeloid leukemia. Each CDR3 is given with its conserved first and last residue. D genes are given only for firm matches. Clone size is stated in some rows and not others, as once, few, many or a class when expanded.

j_call | v_call | clone_size | d_call | cdr3_nt | cdr3_aa
TRBJ2-1 | TRBV5-1 | many | - | TGCGCCAGCAGCTTGGGGGACGGGATCAATGAGCAGTTCTTC | CASSLGDGINEQFF
TRBJ2-1 | TRBV5-1 | many | - | TGCGCCAGCAGCTTGGACATCTACAATGAGCAGTTCTTC | CASSLDIYNEQFF
TRBJ2-3 | TRBV7-9 | - | - | TGTGCCAGCAGCTTAATGAGGGGCACAGATACGCAGTATTTT | CASSLMRGTDTQYF
TRBJ2-1 | TRBV7-9 | many | - | TGTGCCAGCAGTGGACAATCCTACAATGAGCAGTTCTTC | CASSGQSYNEQFF
TRBJ1-5 | TRBV19 | - | - | TGTGCCAGTACCGACGTGGTCCGGAATCAGCCCCAGCATTTT | CASTDVVRNQPQHF
TRBJ2-3 | TRBV7-9 | few | TRBD1 | TGTGCCAGCAGCTTAGGGGACAGGTTAGGAGATACGCAGTATTTT | CASSLGDRLGDTQYF
TRBJ2-6 | TRBV20-1 | - | - | TGCAGTGCTAGATCCGGGGCTAAGGGGGCCAACGTCCTGACTTTC | CSARSGAKGANVLTF
TRBJ2-1 | TRBV7-2 | - | - | TGTGCCAGCAGCCCCCGTGGGCGGGAAGGGTATGAGCAGTTCTTC | CASSPRGREGYEQFF
TRBJ2-7 | TRBV5-1 | - | TRBD1 | TGCGCCAGCAGCCTTCGAATCCCGGGACAGGGGAAATACGAGCAGTACTTC | CASSLRIPGQGKYEQYF
TRBJ1-5 | TRBV20-1 | - | - | TGCAGTGCTAGTAGGGGCATCAACCAGCCCCAGCATTTT | CSASRGINQPQHF
TRBJ1-2 | TRBV11-2 | few | TRBD1 | TGTGCCAGCAGCTTAGTGGGTGTGGGGACAGGATTTTCCGTCGGGGGCTACACCTTC | CASSLVGVGTGFSVGGYTF
TRBJ2-1 | TRBV10-3 | - | - | TGTGCCATCAGTGTGTATGACACAGAGGATGAGCAGTTCTTC | CAISVYDTEDEQFF
TRBJ2-7 | TRBV29-1 | - | - | TGCAGCGTTGGGAGAGCGGGCCAGTACGAGCAGTACTTC | CSVGRAGQYEQYF
TRBJ2-7 | TRBV5-1 | many | - | TGCGCCAGCAGCTTGGACCACTCCTACGAGCAGTACTTC | CASSLDHSYEQYF
TRBJ2-7 | TRBV20-1 | many | - | TGCAGTGCCTCCAAGACCGCGTCCTACGAGCAGTACTTC | CSASKTASYEQYF
TRBJ2-1 | TRBV15 | many | TRBD2 | TGTGCCACCAGCAGAGCCGATATGGGACTAGCGGGAGTAAATGAGCAGTTCTTC | CATSRADMGLAGVNEQFF
TRBJ2-3 | TRBV6-2/TRBV6-3 | - | - | TGTGCCAGCAGTTACCCCGACAGCGTAAAAACAGATACGCAGTATTTT | CASSYPDSVKTDTQYF
TRBJ2-6 | TRBV15 | few | - | TGTGCCACCAGCAGAGGCCTACCCCAGGGCTCTGGGGCCAACGTCCTGACTTTC | CATSRGLPQGSGANVLTF
TRBJ1-2 | TRBV27 | few | TRBD1 | TGTGCCAGCAGCCGCGACAGGGGATACGGCTACACCTTC | CASSRDRGYGYTF
TRBJ2-1 | TRBV13 | - | - | TGTGCCAGCAGCTTAGGCCGGGCCCCCGAGCAGTTCTTC | CASSLGRAPEQFF
TRBJ2-7 | TRBV4-3 | few | - | TGCGCCAGCAGCCAAGATCCCCTCGGCCCGTCCTACGAGCAGTACTTC | CASSQDPLGPSYEQYF
TRBJ2-1 | TRBV5-1 | few | - | TGCGCCAGCCGCCTGCGGAGGGATGAGCAGTTCTTC | CASRLRRDEQFF
TRBJ1-2 | TRBV29-1 | - | TRBD1 | TGCAGCGTCGCACAGGGGCAGGGTGGCTACACCTTC | CSVAQGQGGYTF
TRBJ2-7 | TRBV27 | few | TRBD1 | TGTGCCAGCGGGGACAGGGCAGGCGAGCAGTACTTC | CASGDRAGEQYF
TRBJ2-1 | TRBV20-1 | many | TRBD2 | TGCAGTGCTAGGGGGGCTATGGCGGGAGGGCGTGAGCAGTTCTTC | CSARGAMAGGREQFF
TRBJ2-1 | TRBV4-2 | few | - | TGTGCCAGCAGCCAAGAAAAGGTGGGCTACAATGAGCAGTTCTTC | CASSQEKVGYNEQFF
TRBJ2-1 | TRBV11-2 | - | TRBD2 | TGTGCCAGCAGCGTACTAGCGGGAAACTCCTACAATGAGCAGTTCTTC | CASSVLAGNSYNEQFF
TRBJ2-2 | TRBV5-1 | few | TRBD2 | TGCGCCAGCAGCACGGGACTAGCGGACGGGGAGCTGTTTTTT | CASSTGLADGELFF
TRBJ2-1 | TRBV7-2 | - | TRBD2 | TGTGCCAGCAGACCCCTAGCGGGAGACCACAATGAGCAGTTCTTC | CASRPLAGDHNEQFF
TRBJ2-3 | TRBV7-9 | - | - | TGTGCCAGCAGCTCGTTGGTGCAAGATACGCAGTATTTT | CASSSLVQDTQYF
TRBJ1-6 | TRBV12-3/TRBV12-4 | - | - | TGTGCCAGCAGCCTCGGGGGAACCTATAATTCACCCCTCCACTTT | CASSLGGTYNSPLHF
TRBJ2-7 | TRBV27 | few | - | TGTGCCAGCAGTTTAGGGACGCCGCCGGGGGCCTACGAGCAGTACTTC | CASSLGTPPGAYEQYF
TRBJ2-5 | TRBV12-3/TRBV12-4 | many | TRBD2 | TGTGCCAGCAGTTTAGTGGCGACTAGCGGTGAGACCCAGTACTTC | CASSLVATSGETQYF
TRBJ2-1 | TRBV7-2 | - | TRBD2 | TGTGCCAGCAGCAGAGTCAGAGCGGGGGATGAGCAGTTCTTC | CASSRVRAGDEQFF
TRBJ2-1 | TRBV6-1 | few | - | TGTGCCAGCAGATTGACCCGCGTGGACGGAAATGAGCAGTTCTTC | CASRLTRVDGNEQFF
TRBJ2-1 | TRBV6-2/TRBV6-3 | - | TRBD2 | TGTGCCAGCAGCCGACAGACTAGCGGGACCCTTGAGCAGTTCTTC | CASSRQTSGTLEQFF
TRBJ2-7 | TRBV29-1 | few | - | TGCAGCGTTGAAGAGCGGGGTGGGCTATTCTACGAGCAGTACTTC | CSVEERGGLFYEQYF
TRBJ1-1 | TRBV29-1 | - | - | TGCAGCGTTGTGCCGATCAGGGCAACGAACACTGAAGCTTTCTTT | CSVVPIRATNTEAFF
TRBJ1-2 | TRBV20-1 | - | TRBD1 | TGCAGTGCTCCCTCAGCAGGGGGGTATGGCTACACCTTC | CSAPSAGGYGYTF
TRBJ2-1 | TRBV4-2 | - | - | TGTGCCAGCAGCCAAGACGATGAGCAGTTCTTC | CASSQDDEQFF
TRBJ1-1 | TRBV29-1 | few | - | TGCAGCGTGCAACCGGGCCCAAGGGGTGAAGCTTTCTTT | CSVQPGPRGEAFF
TRBJ2-5 | TRBV20-1 | - | TRBD1 | TGCAGTGCAAGAGGACAGGGTGAGACCCAGTACTTC | CSARGQGETQYF
TRBJ2-3 | TRBV5-1 | - | - | TGCGCCAGCAGGGTGTCGGTTACAGATACGCAGTATTTT | CASRVSVTDTQYF
TRBJ2-7 | TRBV10-3 | medium-sized | - | TGTGCCATCAGTGGCCGGGACACACAGCCTTACGAGCAGTACTTC | CAISGRDTQPYEQYF
TRBJ2-7 | TRBV7-2 | few | - | TGTGCCAGCAGCTTGTGGTCGGGGGGCCCCTACGAGCAGTACTTC | CASSLWSGGPYEQYF
TRBJ2-1 | TRBV10-2 | many | TRBD2 | TGCGCCAGCAGGGGGGAGCGGACTAGCGGGTACAATGAGCAGTTCTTC | CASRGERTSGYNEQFF
TRBJ1-1 | TRBV9 | few | TRBD1 | TGTGCCAGCAGCGCGGGAGGGGGCGGAGGGAACACTGAAGCTTTCTTT | CASSAGGGGGNTEAFF
TRBJ2-1 | TRBV5-1 | - | - | TGCGCCAGCAGCTTACTACCGAGGGGGGATACCTACAATGAGCAGTTCTTC | CASSLLPRGDTYNEQFF
TRBJ2-1 | TRBV20-1 | - | TRBD2 | TGCAGTGCTAGGGTGGCACGGCGGGAGGAGGGCAATGAGCAGTTCTTC | CSARVARREEGNEQFF
TRBJ2-5 | TRBV20-1 | many | - | TGCAGTGCTCATCCCGGGGCCCTGGGGGAGACCCAGTACTTC | CSAHPGALGETQYF
TRBJ2-7 | TRBV7-2 | few | - | TGTGCCAGCAGCTTAGCGTGGGGGCTGGCCTCCTCCTACGAGCAGTACTTC | CASSLAWGLASSYEQYF
TRBJ2-3 | TRBV11-2 | - | - | TGTGCCAGCAGCAACGACAACACAGATACGCAGTATTTT | CASSNDNTDTQYF
TRBJ2-3 | TRBV24-1 | - | TRBD2 | TGTGCCACCAGTGATTTTAGGAGGGAGGGCGGCACAGATACGCAGTATTTT | CATSDFRREGGTDTQYF
TRBJ2-3 | TRBV5-1 | - | - | TGCGCCAGCAGGGCGGCCACCAGCACAGATACGCAGTATTTT | CASRAATSTDTQYF
TRBJ2-7 | TRBV25-1 | - | TRBD2 | TGTGCCAGCAGTGAAGGGACTAGCGGGAGGGTGTCCTCCTACGAGCAGTACTTC | CASSEGTSGRVSSYEQYF
TRBJ2-2 | TRBV29-1 | many | - | TGCAGCGTTGTTCGGGGGTCGGGCACCGGGGAGCTGTTTTTT | CSVVRGSGTGELFF
TRBJ2-1 | TRBV10-1 | - | - | TGCGCCAGCAGTAGAGGATCAAAGGAGCAGTTCTTC | CASSRGSKEQFF